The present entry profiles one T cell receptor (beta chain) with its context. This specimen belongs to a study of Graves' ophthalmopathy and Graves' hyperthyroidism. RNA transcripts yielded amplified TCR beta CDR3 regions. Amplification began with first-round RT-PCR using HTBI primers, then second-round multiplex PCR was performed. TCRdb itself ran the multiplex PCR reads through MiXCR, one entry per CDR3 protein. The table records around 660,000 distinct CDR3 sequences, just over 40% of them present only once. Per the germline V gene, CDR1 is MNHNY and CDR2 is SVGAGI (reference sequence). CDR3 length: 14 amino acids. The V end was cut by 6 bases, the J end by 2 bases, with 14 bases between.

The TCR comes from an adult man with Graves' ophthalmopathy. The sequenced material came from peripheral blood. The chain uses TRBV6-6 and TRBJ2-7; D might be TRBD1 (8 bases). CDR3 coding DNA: TGTGCCAGCAGCGGGAGGACAGGGACCTACGAGCAGTACTTC. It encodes CASSGRTGTYEQYF.